Listed below are T cell receptor beta chains from one sample, sequenced in a study of beta chain features in type 1 diabetes. The assay was immunoSEQ multiplex PCR, and TCRdb's table has in-frame clones only and misses some. The sample carries some 63,000 clones, approximately 47% recorded once. The sequenced sample consisted of central memory CD4+ T cells from blood. These receptor sequences come from a man younger than 40 with type 1 diabetes. Each CDR3 is given with its conserved first and last residue. Each record gives: D gene, clone size, V gene, J gene, CDR3 DNA, CDR3 protein. D genes are given only for firm matches. The size field is filled for only some rows; it gives once, few, many or a size class.

.	.	TRBV5-5	TRBJ1-2	TGTGCCAGCAGCCCGATACAGGGTAGCTACACCTTC	CASSPIQGSYTF
TRBD2	.	TRBV9	TRBJ2-3	TGTGCCAGCAGCTTGACTAGCGGGGGGGCCGGGGCAGATACGCAGTATTTT	CASSLTSGGAGADTQYF
.	.	TRBV6-6	TRBJ1-5	TGTGCCAGCAGGGGGGGGCTTAATCAGCCCCAGCATTTT	CASRGGLNQPQHF
.	.	TRBV6-1	TRBJ2-1	TGTGCCAGCAGCCCCTACACCGGGGATGAGCAGTTCTTC	CASSPYTGDEQFF
.	.	TRBV7-8	TRBJ1-4	TGTGCCAGCAGCTTATTAGGCCGGGTTCGGGGTGGTGAAAAACTGTTTTTT	CASSLLGRVRGGEKLFF
TRBD1	.	TRBV5-6	TRBJ2-7	TGTGCCAGCAGCTTGGGACCGGGACAGGGGGGCTACGAGCAGTACTTC	CASSLGPGQGGYEQYF
TRBD1	once	TRBV5-1	TRBJ1-1	TGCGCCAGCAGTCGGGACAGAGCCAACACTGAAGCTTTCTTT	CASSRDRANTEAFF
.	.	TRBV15	TRBJ1-2	TGTGCCACGAGGGAGGGTACTCGCTATGGCTACACCTTC	CATREGTRYGYTF
.	few	TRBV6-5	TRBJ2-7	TGTGCCAGCAGTTCCCACAGGGCCGGCTCCTACGAGCAGTACTTC	CASSSHRAGSYEQYF
TRBD2	.	TRBV6-1	TRBJ2-5	TGTGCCAGCAGTGGGCGCAGGGAGCGGGACCCACAAGAGACCCAGTACTTC	CASSGRRERDPQETQYF
TRBD2	.	TRBV9	TRBJ2-3	TGTGCCAGCAGCCTTACTAGCGGGGGGGCCCCAGATACGCAGTATTTT	CASSLTSGGAPDTQYF
.	.	TRBV11-2	TRBJ2-2	TGTGCCAGCAGCTTATTAATATCCGGGTCCAACACCGGGGAGCTGTTTTTT	CASSLLISGSNTGELFF
TRBD2	.	TRBV6-6	TRBJ2-5	TGTGCCAGCAGCGCACCGGGGGGTCGGGAGACCCAGTACTTC	CASSAPGGRETQYF
TRBD1	.	TRBV5-4	TRBJ1-5	TGTGCCAGCAGCATAGACAGGGCTCAGCCCCAGCATTTT	CASSIDRAQPQHF
TRBD1	.	TRBV7-2	TRBJ1-2	TGTGCCAGCAGCTTGCCTGGACAGGGGGCTTCTGGCTACACCTTC	CASSLPGQGASGYTF
.	few	TRBV18	TRBJ2-1	TGTGCCAGCTCGCCCGCCGGTCCCCGGCGGGATGAGCAGTTCTTC	CASSPAGPRRDEQFF
TRBD2	few	TRBV6-6	TRBJ2-5	TGTGCCAGCAGTTACTCGAGAGCGGGGGTGGGAGAGACCCAGTACTTC	CASSYSRAGVGETQYF
TRBD2	.	TRBV9	TRBJ2-1	TGTGCCAGCGCATCGGTTTCCACGGGGGGATACAATGAGCAGTTCTTC	CASASVSTGGYNEQFF
.	.	TRBV30	TRBJ2-2	TGTGCCTGGAGCCAAAGGGGGTACACCGGGGAGCTGTTTTTT	CAWSQRGYTGELFF
TRBD2	.	TRBV10-3	TRBJ2-1	TGTGCCATCAGTGCGACTAGCGGGGGGGCAGTTGGTGAGCAGTTCTTC	CAISATSGGAVGEQFF
.	few	TRBV2	TRBJ2-5	TGTGCCAGCAGGATCCAACAGGGCTTGGAGACCCAGTACTTC	CASRIQQGLETQYF
.	.	TRBV6-1	TRBJ1-1	TGTGCCAGCAGTGAAAGGAGACAGATAAACACTGAAGCTTTCTTT	CASSERRQINTEAFF
.	.	TRBV7-9	TRBJ1-1	TGTGCCAGCACCCGACAGGACCCGAATGAAGCTTTCTTT	CASTRQDPNEAFF
TRBD1	.	TRBV7-9	TRBJ1-1	TGTGCCAGCAGCCAGACAGGGGGCAAGACTGAAGCTTTCTTT	CASSQTGGKTEAFF
TRBD1	.	TRBV7-2	TRBJ2-7	TGTGCCAGCAGCCCTGGGCAGGGGGTGCAGCACGAGCAGTACTTC	CASSPGQGVQHEQYF
.	few	TRBV10-3	TRBJ1-2	TGTGCCACAGCGAAACAGGAGTCTAACTATGGCTACACCTTC	CATAKQESNYGYTF
.	.	TRBV5-6	TRBJ2-7	TGTGCCAGCAGCTTGATTAACAGGTACGAGCAGTACTTC	CASSLINRYEQYF
TRBD1	few	TRBV29-1	TRBJ1-2	TGCAGCGTCTCCGGACAGGGGTTCGACTATGGCTACACCTTC	CSVSGQGFDYGYTF
.	.	TRBV5-1	TRBJ2-7	TGCGCCAGCAGCGCCGGGGTAGTGCAGTACTTC	CASSAGVVQYF
.	once	TRBV5-1	TRBJ1-2	TGCGCCAGCAGCTTGGACAGGAACTATGGCTACACCTTC	CASSLDRNYGYTF
.	.	TRBV7-6	TRBJ2-1	TGTGCCAGCAGCTTAGAGGGGGTCTCATACAATGAGCAGTTCTTC	CASSLEGVSYNEQFF
TRBD1	few	TRBV5-1	TRBJ2-5	TGCGCCAGTGTTGCCATCGGACAGGGGCAAGAGACCCAGTACTTC	CASVAIGQGQETQYF
.	.	TRBV7-2	TRBJ1-2	TGTGCCAGCAGCTCATACGGGGAAAACTATGGCTACACCTTC	CASSSYGENYGYTF
TRBD2	.	TRBV2	TRBJ2-1	TGTGCCAGCGTCGGGGGGGCCGGGTACAATGAGCAGTTCTTC	CASVGGAGYNEQFF
TRBD2	.	TRBV23-1	TRBJ2-7	TGCGCCAGCTCCACCGCGTGGCGGGAGGGCCATTGCGAGCAGTACTTC	CASSTAWREGHCEQYF
.	.	TRBV18	TRBJ1-2	TGTGCCAGTCTCGAACAGGGAGACTATGGCTACACCTTC	CASLEQGDYGYTF
TRBD1	.	TRBV25-1	TRBJ2-7	TGTGCCAGCAGCCGGACAGGGTCCCACGAGCAGTACTTC	CASSRTGSHEQYF
.	.	TRBV2	TRBJ1-3	TGTGCCAGCGGCTTCCGCTCGACAGGCGTCTCTGGAAACACCATATATTTT	CASGFRSTGVSGNTIYF
TRBD2	.	TRBV9	TRBJ2-6	TGTGCCAGCAGCGTCGGGGGGAACTCTGGGGCCAACGTCCTGACTTTC	CASSVGGNSGANVLTF
.	.	TRBV2	TRBJ2-2	TGTGCCAGCAGGGACGCAGGGTTGCACACCGGGGAGCTGTTTTTT	CASRDAGLHTGELFF
TRBD1	few	TRBV5-1	TRBJ2-1	TGCGCCAGCAGCGAACAGGGGGACCACTACAATGAGCAGTTCTTC	CASSEQGDHYNEQFF
.	.	TRBV30	TRBJ1-5	TGTGCCTGGGGGGGCGGGAATCAGCCCCAGCATTTT	CAWGGGNQPQHF
.	.	TRBV30	TRBJ1-2	TGTGCCTGGAGTGGACAGAAAAACTATGGCTACACCTTC	CAWSGQKNYGYTF